Following are 28 T cell receptor beta chains from one sample sequenced in a study of blood T cells in healthy people across ages (dated by TCRdb to between 2014 and 2016). The library was generated by 5' RACE. The reads were generated on an Illumina HiSeq 2500. A second PCR of about 7 to 12 cycles was performed with a sample-barcoded 5' primer and a J-beta primer mix. The public sequencing data were trimmed at Q25 with fastp and processed into clonotypes with MiXCR by TCRdb, which kept only in-frame beta chains. Each entry merges the rows of one CDR3 protein and shows their most common DNA and genes. The sample table shows 920,000 or so distinct CDR3 sequences, and 35% to 55% are seen once. Together, the top ten hold 18% of the sample. Specimen: blood. The source of these receptors is a woman between 55 and 75 years old in good health.

This clonotype came up a few times. V usage is TRBV4-2 and J usage is TRBJ2-5, with 8 bases lining up with TRBD2. TRBJ2-7 matches the DNA end more closely, so the J call is doubtful. This CDR3 has 14 amino acids. Germline assignment: CDR1 LGHNA and CDR2 YNFKEQ. In nucleotides, the CDR3 is TGTGCCAGCAGCCAGGGACTAGGCACCTACGAGCAGTACTTC. Translating gives CASSQGLGTYEQYF.

This clonotype was counted a few times. This rearrangement joins TRBV12-3 or TRBV12-4 to TRBJ2-5; D tentatively reads TRBD1 or TRBD2 (5 bases each). Trimming took off 6 bases at V and 5 bases at J, with 19 bases between the two ends. The CDR3 is made up of 15 amino acids. The CDR3 nucleotides read TGTGCCAGCAGGGACCAGGCAGGGAGTTGGGAGACCCAGTACTTC. Translation gives CASRDQAGSWETQYF.

The chain combines TRBV20-1 with TRBJ2-1, with 10 nucleotides matching TRBD2. Germline-derived CDR1 and CDR2 are DFQATT and SNEGSKA (reference sequence). Unmatched junction bases numbered 12, after V lost 0 bases and J lost 7 bases. This CDR3 is 17 amino acids long. The CDR3 sequence is CSARDNHLAGERNEQFF. CDR3 nucleotide sequence: TGCAGTGCTAGAGATAACCACCTAGCGGGAGAAAGGAATGAGCAGTTCTTC.

The chain couples TRBV5-1 to TRBJ2-7, with D tentatively TRBD1 or TRBD2 (5 bases each). This CDR3 is built from 17 residues. The V and J ends lost 0 bases and 3 bases respectively, with 19 bases between them. Per the germline V gene, CDR1 is SGHRS and CDR2 is YFSETQ. Here the CDR3 DNA reads TGCGCCAGCAGCTTGGATGGGGGTAGCGCCCAGATCTACGAGCAGTACTTC. As protein: CASSLDGGSAQIYEQYF.

This clonotype was recorded a few times. This chain links TRBV6-2 or TRBV6-3 with TRBJ1-2, with D perhaps matching TRBD1 (6 bases). The CDR3 totals 14 residues. The ends were cut back, 4 bases at V and 0 bases at J, with 9 bases in the middle. Germline V lookup: CDR1 MNHEY, CDR2 SVGEGT. The CDR3 nucleotides are TGTGCCAGCAGTTCCAACAGGGCTAACTATGGCTACACCTTC. It codes for CASSSNRANYGYTF.

This clonotype was detected only a few times. This chain connects TRBV20-1 to TRBJ2-7; 9 positions agree with TRBD1. The CDR3 contains 15 residues. V shed 6 bases, J shed 6 bases, and the junction held 15 bases outside the gene matches. Germline CDR1 and CDR2: DFQATT and SNEGSKA (reference sequence). The CDR3 DNA follows: TGCAGTGCACAACGTGTTGGGACAGGGCCTGGCGAGCAGTACTTC. Translation gives CSAQRVGTGPGEQYF.

This chain links TRBV10-3 with TRBJ2-2, with D possibly being TRBD1 (6 bases). This CDR3 is 12 amino acids long. CDR1 is ENHRY and CDR2 is SYGVKD in the germline V gene. V was trimmed by 11 bases and J by 4 bases, leaving 11 bases between them. The CDR3 nucleotides read TGTGCCTCTGGACAGTTCACCGGGGAGCTGTTTTTT. Translation gives CASGQFTGELFF.

This chain uses TRBV7-9 with TRBJ2-5; maybe TRBD2 (5 bases). V was clipped by 1 base and J by 3 bases, with 12 bases between them. Germline V lookup: CDR1 SEHNR, CDR2 FQNEAQ (reference sequence). The CDR3 is 15 residues long. DNA of the CDR3: TGTGCCAGCAGCTTAGAGGTTTGGGGAGAAGAGACCCAGTACTTC. This codes for CASSLEVWGEETQYF. The whole variable domain, filled in from reference TRBV7-9 and TRBJ2-5, reads DTGVSQNPRHKITKRGQNVTFRCDPISEHNRLYWYRQTLGQGPEFLTYFQNEAQLEKSRLLSDRFSAERPKGSFSTLEIQRTEQGDSAMYLCASSLEVWGEETQYFGPGTRLLVL.

V usage is TRBV29-1 and J usage is TRBJ2-1; D not resolved. This CDR3 is 14 amino acids long. The germline V and J ends were trimmed by 0 bases and 3 bases, with 9 bases remaining between them. Germline loops: CDR1 SQVTM, CDR2 ANQGSEA. This chain's CDR3 is CSVEDPAGYNEQFF. CDR3 sequence (DNA): TGCAGCGTTGAAGATCCGGCAGGCTACAATGAGCAGTTCTTC.

This sequence joins TRBV27 and TRBJ2-1; D is unresolved. CDR1 is MNHEY and CDR2 is SMNVEV in the germline V gene (reference sequence). Between the trimmed V and J ends, which lost 4 bases and 9 bases, there was a span of 10 bases. The CDR3 is made up of 12 amino acids. The CDR3 region is CASSWQTGEQFF. In nucleotides, the CDR3 is TGTGCCAGCAGTTGGCAAACGGGTGAGCAGTTCTTC.

The CDR3 DNA reads as TGTGCCAGCAGTGAAGGGGGCGACGGCTCTGGGGCCAACGTCCTGACTTTC. Translated: CASSEGGDGSGANVLTF. This sequence joins TRBV6-1 and TRBJ2-6; weak D call: TRBD1 (5 bases). CDR1 is MNHNS, CDR2 SASEGT, per germline. The ends were cut back, 1 base at V and 0 bases at J, with 10 bases in the middle. The CDR3 runs to 17 residues.

V gene TRBV5-1 combines with J gene TRBJ2-1, with 9 bases that match TRBD2. CDR1 and CDR2 from the germline V gene are SGHRS and YFSETQ. V lost 3 bases and J lost 4; bases outside the gene matches: 8. The CDR3 runs 16 residues. The DNA for the CDR3 is TGCGCCAGCAGCTCCACGACTAGCGGAAATTACAATGAGCAGTTCTTC. It codes for CASSSTTSGNYNEQFF.

As concerns this clonotype: This may be a read error, as it is one base from a much larger clone. The chain has TRBV4-2 and TRBJ2-1; D is uncertain. The CDR3 consists of 16 residues. Germline lookup yields CDR1 LGHNA and CDR2 YNFKEQ. In nucleotides, the CDR3 is TGTGCCAGCAGCCAACGTGAAGGCGCCAGGATCAAGGAGCGGTTCTTC. Its protein product is CASSQREGARIKERFF.

The rearrangement links TRBV20-1 to TRBJ2-5; a weak D match, TRBD2 (6 bases). The CDR3 has 14 amino acids. The germline V gene encodes CDR1 DFQATT and CDR2 SNEGSKA (reference sequence). V lost 6 bases and J lost 0, with 14 bases in between. CDR3 sequence (DNA): TGCAGTGCCGACGGCAGGAGGGACCAAGAGACCCAGTACTTC. It codes for CSADGRRDQETQYF.

V is TRBV24-1 and J is TRBJ2-7; maybe TRBD2 (6 bases). The CDR3 is made up of 15 amino acids. CDR1 is KGHDR and CDR2 is SFDVKD in the germline V gene. Between the trimmed V and J ends, which lost 2 bases and 3 bases, there was a span of 13 bases. CDR3 sequence reads: CATSDSRGGNYEQYF. DNA for the CDR3: TGTGCCACCAGTGATTCGCGGGGCGGGAACTACGAGCAGTACTTC.

Here the CDR3 reads CASSGGDLLSSYNEQFF. The CDR3 nucleotides read TGTGCCAGCAGTGGAGGGGACCTACTTAGCTCCTACAATGAGCAGTTCTTC. The chain has TRBV2 and TRBJ2-1; D assignment may be TRBD1 or TRBD2 (5 bases each). The CDR3 consists of 17 residues. CDR1 and CDR2 (germline): SNHLY, FYNNEI. V gave up 4 bases and J gave up 0 bases, with 16 bases separating them.

Points on this clonotype: With a much larger clone just one base away, this may be a read error. The rearrangement uses TRBV12-3 or TRBV12-4 and TRBJ1-2, with TRBD1 identical over 9 bases. This CDR3 is built from 14 residues. The V and J ends lost 5 bases and 5 bases, in that order; junction bases with no gene match: 6. This CDR3 reads CASSATGTGYGYTF. The CDR3 nucleotides are TGTGCCAGCAGTGCCACCGGGACAGGGTATGGCTACACCTTC.

This clonotype was detected once. The rearrangement links TRBV4-1 to TRBJ1-5; D gene unclear. Deletions cut 0 bases from V and 8 bases from J, with 14 bases between. The CDR3 extends over 15 amino acids. Germline values: CDR1 MGHRA, CDR2 YSYEKL. CDR3 region: CASSQELVNREPQHF. As DNA, the CDR3 is TGCGCCAGCAGCCAAGAATTGGTAAACCGGGAGCCCCAGCATTTT.

This clonotype was recorded a few times. The CDR3 reads CASSESGDRGYNEQYF. CDR3 sequence (DNA): TGTGCCAGCAGTGAATCTGGGGACAGGGGCTACAATGAGCAGTACTTC. The gene calls are TRBV2 and TRBJ2-1; TRBD1 matches at 10 bases. Gene TRBJ2-7 matches the end of the DNA better, so the J call may be wrong. The CDR3 is 16 amino acids. Germline CDR1 reads SNHLY; CDR2 reads FYNNEI.

The sample holds a few counts of this clonotype. The CDR3 DNA follows: TGTGCCAGCAGTTTTAACAGCATGAACACTGAAGCTTTCTTT. Its translation: CASSFNSMNTEAFF. The chain links TRBV12-3 or TRBV12-4 to TRBJ1-1; D is uncertain. Trimming cost V 3 bases and J 0 bases, with 8 bases left between them. CDR3 size: 14 residues.

This clonotype was observed a few times. This rearrangement joins TRBV6-1 to TRBJ2-7; TRBD1 is a possible D gene (6 bases). Germline CDR1 MNHNS, CDR2 SASEGT. Trimming left V 6 bases short and J 2 bases short, with 17 bases between. The CDR3 runs 15 residues. The DNA of the CDR3 is TGTGCCAGCAGATCCCCGGGACACCCAACCTACGAGCAGTACTTC. It specifies CASRSPGHPTYEQYF.

This chain uses TRBV7-9 with TRBJ2-1; 11 nucleotides align to TRBD2. The CDR3 runs 17 residues. The junction had 8 bases not matched to a gene; V was cut back by 1 base and J by 6 bases. Germline CDR1 is SEHNR and CDR2 is FQNEAQ (reference sequence). CDR3 coding DNA: TGTGCCAGCAGCTTAGGCGGCGGGACTAGCGGAATCAATGAGCAGTTCTTC. As protein: CASSLGGGTSGINEQFF.

This clonotype was seen once. The chain couples TRBV3-1 to TRBJ2-1, with 15 bases identical to TRBD2. The germline V gene encodes CDR1 LGHDT and CDR2 YNNKEL (reference sequence). V shed 1 base, J shed 10 bases, and the junction held 11 bases outside the gene matches. The length of the CDR3 is 18 residues. CDR3 in DNA: TGTGCCAGCAGCCAAGTTCGGGGACTAGCGGGAGGCCATGGGGAGCAGTTCTTC. Translated: CASSQVRGLAGGHGEQFF.

This rearrangement joins TRBV5-1 to TRBJ2-1; 16 nucleotides agree with TRBD2. The CDR3 consists of 18 residues. Germline V gives CDR1 SGHRS, CDR2 YFSETQ. The V segment lost 2 bases and the J segment 8 bases; nucleotides outside the gene matches: 10. The CDR3 here is CASSFDIGTSGGEHEQFF. The DNA of the CDR3 is TGCGCCAGCAGCTTTGATATTGGGACTAGCGGGGGGGAGCATGAGCAGTTCTTC. Based on the CDR3 plus reference TRBV5-1 and TRBJ2-1, the full variable domain is KAGVTQTPRYLIKTRGQQVTLSCSPISGHRSVSWYQQTPGQGLQFLFEYFSETQRNKGNFPGRFSGRQFSNSRSEMNVSTLELGDSALYLCASSFDIGTSGGEHEQFFGPGTRLTVL.

V usage is TRBV20-1 and J usage is TRBJ2-7; TRBD2 matches 9 bases. The J call may be incorrect, as the DNA end agrees better with TRBJ2-5. This CDR3 has 14 amino acids. CDR1 and CDR2 (germline): DFQATT, SNEGSKA (reference sequence). As DNA, the CDR3 is TGCAGTGCTAGAGGGCCAGCGGGAGGAGAGACCCAGTACTTC. Its translation: CSARGPAGGETQYF.

Here the CDR3 DNA reads TGCAGTGCTAGAGAGAAAGCGGGTCTCTTGGAGACCCAGTACTTC. This codes for CSAREKAGLLETQYF. The chain employs TRBV20-1 and TRBJ2-5; TRBD2 is a possible D gene (6 bases). This CDR3 has 15 residues. V was shortened by 0 bases and J by 5 bases, with 16 bases between the two germline ends. From germline, CDR1 is DFQATT and CDR2 SNEGSKA (reference sequence).

This clonotype showed up many times. The chain couples TRBV20-1 to TRBJ2-7, with D possibly TRBD2 on 6 matching bases. The V gene lost 6 bases and the J gene lost 0 bases, with 12 bases spanning the gap. CDR3 length: 13 amino acids. Germline V CDR1 and CDR2: DFQATT, SNEGSKA (reference sequence). CDR3 sequence: CSATGTDSYEQYF. Written as DNA, the CDR3 is TGCAGTGCCACCGGGACTGACTCCTACGAGCAGTACTTC.

There are a few counts of this clonotype. The V call is TRBV27, the J call TRBJ2-1; D gene uncertain. This CDR3 is 13 amino acids long. V dropped 7 bases and J dropped 6 bases, with 13 bases sitting between them. Germline CDR1 is MNHEY and CDR2 is SMNVEV (reference sequence). The CDR3 region is CASNQGQTNEQFF. The CDR3 coding sequence is TGTGCCAGCAACCAAGGCCAGACCAATGAGCAGTTCTTC.